This TCR beta chain was captured in a study of early T cells in non-severe SARS-CoV-2 infection (dated by TCRdb to the early 2020s). As for the study more broadly: TCR sequencing used bulk RNA from unsorted whole blood, so alpha and beta chains could not be paired. The study at large found these results: Matching against VDJdb was skewed toward anti-spike CD8 responses, likely underestimated virus-specific expansions, and missed private and CD4 specificities.

Libraries were constructed by 5' RACE. Instrument on record: NextSeq 500. In the TCR library protocol, unique molecular identifiers were attached to individual cDNA molecules to correct for PCR bias and sequencing error. TCR alpha and beta chains were both sequenced, and the abundances of alpha and beta sequences in each sample were closely correlated with each other. On the study's bioinformatics: Decombinator V4 was used to perform V gene, J gene and CDR3 annotation of TCR sequences. Expanded TCRs were defined as changing significantly between any two time points under a Poisson model with p below 0.0001. TCR abundances were normalised to the total number of TCRs sequenced per sample and were expressed as counts per million. MAIT TCRs were defined by TRAV1-2 paired with TRAJ12, TRAJ20 or TRAJ33, and iNKT TCRs by TRAV10 paired with TRAJ18. VDJdb, accessed 1 November 2021, was searched for CMV, EBV and SARS-CoV-2 annotated TCRs, excluding TCRs annotated for multiple antigens. The public reads were reanalyzed by TCRdb: fastp trimming at Q25, MiXCR alignment, in-frame beta chains only. For every CDR3 protein sequence, its rows merge into one entry that carries the most common genes and DNA. The V and J calls and clone size are TCRdb's, not the authors'. The sample yields tens of thousands of distinct CDR3 sequences; under 15% were counted once. Around 1.3% of the sample comes from the top ten.

This clonotype was seen repeatedly, ten times or more. Its target antigen remains unknown. No base qualities exist here, and no much larger clone lies one base off it. At the junction V is shortened by 7 bases and J by 1 base, with 14 bases in between. The CDR3 numbers 14 residues from cysteine through phenylalanine. The CDR3 DNA has 42 bases and is translated from base 1. CDR1 SGHAT and CDR2 FQNNGV are derived from the germline V gene. The study was a case-control design nested within a healthcare worker cohort in London, UK, with weekly nasopharyngeal swab PCR tests and blood sampling. Healthcare workers were recruited between 23 and 31 March 2020, during the week of the UK lockdown, and were followed weekly for up to roughly 15 weeks.

This clonotype originated in an adult who was a healthcare worker with PCR-confirmed SARS-CoV-2 infection or an uninfected control (not recorded which). Material: whole blood. The rearrangement joined TRBV11-2 to TRBJ2-7; the D match is possibly TRBD1 or TRBD2, with 5 bases aligned in each. The DNA sequence is TGTGCCAGCACCAACCATTGGGGGTCCTACGAGCAGTACTTC. Translated, it reads CASTNHWGSYEQYF. Here the CDR3 is joined to the reference TRBV11-2 and TRBJ2-7 genes, and the full variable domain is: EAGVAQSPRYKIIEKRQSVAFWCNPISGHATLYWYQQILGQGPKLLIQFQNNGVVDDSQLPKDRFSAERLKGVDSTLKIQPAKLEDSAVYLCASTNHWGSYEQYFGPGTRLTVT.